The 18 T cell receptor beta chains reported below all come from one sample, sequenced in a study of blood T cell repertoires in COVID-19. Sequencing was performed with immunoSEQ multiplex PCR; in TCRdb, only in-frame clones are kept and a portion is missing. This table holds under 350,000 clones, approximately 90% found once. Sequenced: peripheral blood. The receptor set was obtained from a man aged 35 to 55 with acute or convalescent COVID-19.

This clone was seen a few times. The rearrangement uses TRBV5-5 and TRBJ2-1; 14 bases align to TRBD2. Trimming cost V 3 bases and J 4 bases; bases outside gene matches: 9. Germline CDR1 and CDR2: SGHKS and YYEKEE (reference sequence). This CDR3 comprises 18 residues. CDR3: CASSSTSGGASYYNEQFF. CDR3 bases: TGTGCCAGCAGCTCGACTAGCGGGGGGGCCTCTTATTACAATGAGCAGTTCTTC.

The CDR3 DNA sequence: TGTGCCAGCATCCGGGACATGTATGAAAAACTGTTTTTT. Translating gives CASIRDMYEKLFF. The chain couples TRBV2 to TRBJ1-4, with D possibly TRBD1 on 6 matching bases. V lost 7 bases and J lost 6, with 12 bases in between. The germline CDR1 and CDR2 sequences are SNHLY and FYNNEI. This CDR3 region has 13 residues.

Here the CDR3 DNA reads TGTGCCATCTGCCGGGACAGGGGCTACGAGCAGTACTTC. Its protein is CAICRDRGYEQYF. The chain joins TRBV10-3 to TRBJ2-7; 10 bases map to TRBD1. Per the germline V gene, CDR1 is ENHRY and CDR2 is SYGVKD. V gave up 8 bases and J gave up 3 bases; unmatched junction bases: 4. The CDR3 loop spans 13 amino acids.

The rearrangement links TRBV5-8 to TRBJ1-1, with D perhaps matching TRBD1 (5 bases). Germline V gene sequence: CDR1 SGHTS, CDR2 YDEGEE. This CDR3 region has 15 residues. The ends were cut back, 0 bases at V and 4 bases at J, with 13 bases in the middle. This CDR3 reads CASSLGTFSGTEAFF. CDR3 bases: TGTGCCAGCAGCTTGGGGACATTTTCGGGCACTGAAGCTTTCTTT.

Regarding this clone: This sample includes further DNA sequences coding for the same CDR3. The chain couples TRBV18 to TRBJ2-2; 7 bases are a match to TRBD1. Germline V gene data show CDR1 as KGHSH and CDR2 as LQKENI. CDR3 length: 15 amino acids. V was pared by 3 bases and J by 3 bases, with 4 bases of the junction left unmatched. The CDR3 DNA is TGTGCCAGCTCACCTAGAACAGGGGACACCGGGGAGCTGTTTTTT. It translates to CASSPRTGDTGELFF. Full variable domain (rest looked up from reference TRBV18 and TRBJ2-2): NAGVMQNPRHLVRRRGQEARLRCSPMKGHSHVYWYRQLPEEGLKFMVYLQKENIIDESGMPKERFSAEFPKEGPSILRIQQVVRGDSAAYFCASSPRTGDTGELFFGEGSRLTVL.

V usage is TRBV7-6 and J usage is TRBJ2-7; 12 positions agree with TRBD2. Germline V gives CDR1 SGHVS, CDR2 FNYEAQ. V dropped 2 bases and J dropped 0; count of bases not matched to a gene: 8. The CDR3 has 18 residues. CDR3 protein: CASSLKGLAGPSSYEQYF. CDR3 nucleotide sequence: TGTGCCAGCAGCTTAAAGGGACTAGCGGGTCCTAGCTCCTACGAGCAGTACTTC.

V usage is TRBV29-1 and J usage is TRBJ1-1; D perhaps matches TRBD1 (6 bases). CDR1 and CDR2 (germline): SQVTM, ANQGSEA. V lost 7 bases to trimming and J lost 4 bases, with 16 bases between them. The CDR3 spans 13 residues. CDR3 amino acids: CSADYEGVTEAFF. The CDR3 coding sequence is TGCAGCGCCGATTATGAGGGGGTCACTGAAGCTTTCTTT.

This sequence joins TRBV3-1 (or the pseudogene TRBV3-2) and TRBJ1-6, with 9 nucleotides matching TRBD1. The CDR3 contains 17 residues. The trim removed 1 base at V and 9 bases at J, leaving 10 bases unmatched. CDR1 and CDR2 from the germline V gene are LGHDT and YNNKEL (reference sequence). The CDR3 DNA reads TGTGCCAGCAGCCAAGGTCGGTCCGGGACAGGGTTTTCACCCCTCCACTTT. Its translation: CASSQGRSGTGFSPLHF.

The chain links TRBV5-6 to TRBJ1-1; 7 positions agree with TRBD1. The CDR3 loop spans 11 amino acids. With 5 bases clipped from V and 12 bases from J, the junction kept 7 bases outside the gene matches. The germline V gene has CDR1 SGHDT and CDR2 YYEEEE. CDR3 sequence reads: CASSTDRESFF. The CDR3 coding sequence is TGTGCCAGCAGTACCGACAGGGAGTCTTTCTTT.

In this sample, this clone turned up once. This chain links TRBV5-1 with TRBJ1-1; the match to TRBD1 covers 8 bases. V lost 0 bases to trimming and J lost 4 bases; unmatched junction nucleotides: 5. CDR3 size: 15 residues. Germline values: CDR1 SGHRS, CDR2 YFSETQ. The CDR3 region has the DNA TGCGCCAGCAGCTTGGCCCCGACAGGGGCCACTGAAGCTTTCTTT. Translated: CASSLAPTGATEAFF.

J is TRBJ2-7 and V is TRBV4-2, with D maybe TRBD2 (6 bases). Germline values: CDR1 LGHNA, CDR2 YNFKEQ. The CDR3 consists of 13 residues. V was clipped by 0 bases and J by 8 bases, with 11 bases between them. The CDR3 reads CASSQEGGRQQYF. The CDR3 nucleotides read TGTGCCAGCAGCCAAGAGGGGGGTAGGCAGCAGTACTTC.

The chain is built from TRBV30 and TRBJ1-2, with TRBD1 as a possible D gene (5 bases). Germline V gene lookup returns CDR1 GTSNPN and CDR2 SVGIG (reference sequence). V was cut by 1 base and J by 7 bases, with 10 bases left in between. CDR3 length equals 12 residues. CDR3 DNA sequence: TGTGCCTGGAGTGAGGGGTTCTCTGGCTACACCTTC. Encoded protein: CAWSEGFSGYTF.

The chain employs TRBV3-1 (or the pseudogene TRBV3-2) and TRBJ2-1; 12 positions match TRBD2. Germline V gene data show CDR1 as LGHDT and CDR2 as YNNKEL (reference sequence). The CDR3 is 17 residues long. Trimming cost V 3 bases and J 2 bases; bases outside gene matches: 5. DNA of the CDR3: TGTGCCAGCAGCCACGCTAGCGGGGGGGCGCCCTACAATGAGCAGTTCTTC. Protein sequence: CASSHASGGAPYNEQFF.

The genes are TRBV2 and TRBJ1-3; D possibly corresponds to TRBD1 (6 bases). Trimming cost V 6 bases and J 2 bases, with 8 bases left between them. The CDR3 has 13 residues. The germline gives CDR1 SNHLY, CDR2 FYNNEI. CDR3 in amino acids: CASRGQTGNTIYF. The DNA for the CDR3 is TGTGCCAGCAGAGGACAGACTGGAAACACCATATATTTT.

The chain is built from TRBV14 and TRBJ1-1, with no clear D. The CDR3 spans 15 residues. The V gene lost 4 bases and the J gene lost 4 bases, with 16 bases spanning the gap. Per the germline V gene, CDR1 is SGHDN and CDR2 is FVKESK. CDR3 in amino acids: CASSPLSGKGTEAFF. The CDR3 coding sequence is TGTGCCAGCAGCCCCCTATCGGGGAAGGGCACTGAAGCTTTCTTT.

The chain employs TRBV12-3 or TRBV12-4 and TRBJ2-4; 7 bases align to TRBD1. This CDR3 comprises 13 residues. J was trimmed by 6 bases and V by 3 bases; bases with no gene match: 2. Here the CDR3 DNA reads TGTGCCAGCAGTTTCGCAGGGGGAAACATTCAGTACTTC. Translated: CASSFAGGNIQYF.

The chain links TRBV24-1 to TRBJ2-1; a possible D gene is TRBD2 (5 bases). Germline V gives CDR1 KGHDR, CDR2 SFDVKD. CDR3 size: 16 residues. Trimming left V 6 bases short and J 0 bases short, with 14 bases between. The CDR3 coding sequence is TGTGCCACCAGTCATCCCCCGGGGAGCTCCTACAATGAGCAGTTCTTC. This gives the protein CATSHPPGSSYNEQFF.

The CDR3 DNA follows: TGTGCCAGCATTAGACAGGGTGGAAACACCATATATTTT. Amino acids: CASIRQGGNTIYF. The genes are TRBV6-5 and TRBJ1-3; 7 bases match TRBD1. The CDR3 is 13 residues long. CDR1 and CDR2 from the germline V gene are MNHEY and SVGAGI. J lost 3 bases, V lost 7 bases, and 3 bases had no gene match.